This T cell receptor beta chain appears in the sequencing data of a study of cytomegalovirus exposure and HLA in healthy donors. Whole-study context: Assignment to the Caucasian-associated ancestry cluster applied to approximately 80% of the approximately 400 genotyped donors.

Regarding the study as a whole: Diagnosis of cytomegalovirus status made by the classifier reportedly showed high specificity and sensitivity.

In regard to this clone: Antigen specificity is unknown.

With 60 Vbeta and 13 Jbeta primers, the PCR was carried out. Clones were sequenced by immunoSEQ multiplex PCR, and TCRdb holds only the in-frame ones, with some missing. The sample table includes 130,000 or so clones. Trimming cost V 3 bases and J 3 bases, with 14 bases left between them. This CDR3 spans 15 amino acids. CDR1 is WSHSY and CDR2 is SAAADI in the germline V gene. V and J are TRBV10-2 and TRBJ1-2; the D gene is possibly TRBD1 (6 bases). The sequenced sample was PBMCs. The origin of this receptor is a woman younger than 35 in good health and CMV-seronegative. The CDR3 region has the DNA TGCGCCAGCAGTGAACAAACAGGGTTCGACTATGGCTACACCTTC. Translating it yields CASSEQTGFDYGYTF.